This TCR beta chain derives from a study of prognosis after radiotherapy for stage I lung cancer. On the study more broadly: Seven patients presented with squamous cell carcinoma, roughly twelve with adenocarcinoma.

Details on this clonotype: Since the CDR3 does not end with the conserved phenylalanine or tryptophan, this likely comes from a read error.

The germline V gene encodes CDR1 SGHVS and CDR2 FNYEAQ. The CDR3 covers 17 residues. V gave up 0 bases and J gave up 7 bases; unmatched junction bases: 11. The TCR beta CDR3 region was amplified from genomic DNA, with two rounds of multiplex PCR being used for the amplification. The first round of PCR was done with primers that matched each TRBV and TRBJ gene. TCRdb independently ran MiXCR on the multiplex PCR reads; one entry per CDR3 protein. Of almost 40,000 distinct CDR3 sequences listed, around 22% are singletons. This clonotype was sampled from a donor over 45 with non-small cell lung cancer. The sequencing here drew on PBMCs, taken before or after stereotactic body radiation therapy (not recorded which). This sequence joins TRBV7-6 and TRBJ2-1; 8 bases align to TRBD1. CDR3 region: CASSLANRGALRNEQFS. The CDR3 coding sequence is TGTGCCAGCAGCTTAGCAAACAGGGGGGCTCTTAGGAATGAGCAGTTCTCC.